This is a list of T cell receptor beta chains from one sample in a study of beta chain features in type 1 diabetes. The repertoire was sequenced with immunoSEQ multiplex PCR; TCRdb's copy has only in-frame clones and lacks some. The table records under 950,000 clones, about 17% of them present only once. Source material: naive CD4+ T cells from blood. These TCRs come from a woman aged 18-30 years in good health. The CDR3 runs from the conserved cysteine through the conserved F or W. A D gene is named only where the DNA matches it firmly. A clone size is listed for some rows: how often the clone was seen (once, few, many), or a class if it is expanded.

clone size: few
D gene: TRBD1
J gene: TRBJ2-7
V gene: TRBV11-2
CDR3 protein: CASSKSRTGGWGYEQYF
CDR3 DNA: TGTGCCAGCAGCAAATCAAGGACAGGGGGATGGGGCTACGAGCAGTACTTC

clone size: .
D gene: .
J gene: TRBJ1-1
V gene: TRBV29-1
CDR3 protein: CSGGHRNTEAFF
CDR3 DNA: TGCAGCGGTGGACACCGGAACACTGAAGCTTTCTTT

clone size: .
D gene: .
J gene: TRBJ2-1
V gene: TRBV5-5
CDR3 protein: CASSLTGVYNKQFF
CDR3 DNA: TGTGCCAGCAGCTTGACGGGCGTGTATAATAAGCAGTTCTTC

clone size: .
D gene: TRBD1
J gene: TRBJ2-3
V gene: TRBV6-1
CDR3 protein: CASPGQGAQDTQYF
CDR3 DNA: TGTGCCAGTCCGGGACAGGGGGCCCAAGATACGCAGTATTTT

clone size: .
D gene: TRBD1
J gene: TRBJ2-2
V gene: TRBV29-1
CDR3 protein: CSAAPGQGLTGELFF
CDR3 DNA: TGCAGCGCGGCGCCGGGACAGGGCCTCACCGGGGAGCTGTTTTTT

clone size: .
D gene: TRBD2
J gene: TRBJ2-3
V gene: TRBV9
CDR3 protein: CASSVVPGLASDTQYF
CDR3 DNA: TGTGCCAGCAGCGTAGTTCCAGGACTAGCATCCGATACGCAGTATTTT

clone size: few
D gene: TRBD1
J gene: TRBJ2-7
V gene: TRBV28
CDR3 protein: CASSLYQGARTYEQYF
CDR3 DNA: TGTGCCAGCAGTTTATATCAGGGGGCGAGGACCTACGAGCAGTACTTC

clone size: few
D gene: TRBD2
J gene: TRBJ2-3
V gene: TRBV28
CDR3 protein: CASRAGTSPDTQYF
CDR3 DNA: TGTGCCAGCAGGGCCGGGACTAGTCCAGATACGCAGTATTTT

clone size: .
D gene: .
J gene: TRBJ2-7
V gene: TRBV4-3
CDR3 protein: CASSKESFRPFREQYF
CDR3 DNA: TGCGCCAGCAGCAAAGAAAGCTTTAGGCCGTTTCGCGAGCAGTACTTC

clone size: .
D gene: TRBD2
J gene: TRBJ2-1
V gene: TRBV9
CDR3 protein: CASSVGSGSGTYNEQFF
CDR3 DNA: TGTGCCAGCAGCGTTGGTAGCGGGAGTGGGACCTACAATGAGCAGTTCTTC

clone size: .
D gene: .
J gene: TRBJ1-1
V gene: TRBV7-2
CDR3 protein: CASSRQNLGTEAFF
CDR3 DNA: TGTGCCAGCAGCCGCCAAAACCTCGGCACTGAAGCTTTCTTT

clone size: few
D gene: TRBD2
J gene: TRBJ2-5
V gene: TRBV7-7
CDR3 protein: CASSSGLAGPKETQYF
CDR3 DNA: TGTGCTAGCAGCTCGGGACTAGCGGGGCCGAAAGAGACCCAGTACTTC

clone size: .
D gene: .
J gene: TRBJ2-7
V gene: TRBV2
CDR3 protein: CASRRDLSYEQYF
CDR3 DNA: TGTGCCAGCAGGAGGGACTTATCCTACGAGCAGTACTTC

clone size: few
D gene: .
J gene: TRBJ1-2
V gene: TRBV25-1
CDR3 protein: CASRATTGYGYTF
CDR3 DNA: TGTGCCAGCAGGGCAACCACAGGCTATGGCTACACCTTC

clone size: .
D gene: .
J gene: TRBJ1-3
V gene: TRBV6-5
CDR3 protein: CASRKGTSGNTIYF
CDR3 DNA: TGTGCCAGCAGAAAGGGGACCTCTGGAAACACCATATATTTT

clone size: few
D gene: .
J gene: TRBJ2-7
V gene: TRBV4-2
CDR3 protein: CASSQDMDVYF
CDR3 DNA: TGTGCCAGCAGCCAAGATATGGACGTTTACTTC

clone size: few
D gene: TRBD1
J gene: TRBJ2-2
V gene: TRBV9
CDR3 protein: CASSVLDRVTGELFF
CDR3 DNA: TGTGCCAGCAGCGTACTCGACAGGGTCACCGGGGAGCTGTTTTTT

clone size: few
D gene: TRBD1
J gene: TRBJ2-7
V gene: TRBV6-5
CDR3 protein: CASSYRGQGNYEQYF
CDR3 DNA: TGTGCCAGCAGTTACCGGGGACAGGGAAACTACGAGCAGTACTTC

clone size: few
D gene: .
J gene: TRBJ2-7
V gene: TRBV21-1
CDR3 protein: CASSKDHLNYSHSYEQYF
CDR3 DNA: TGTGCCAGCAGCAAAGATCACTTAAACTACTCCCACTCCTACGAGCAGTACTTC

clone size: few
D gene: .
J gene: TRBJ2-3
V gene: TRBV7-2
CDR3 protein: CASSLAGGRPDTQYF
CDR3 DNA: TGTGCCAGCAGCTTAGCGGGTGGGAGGCCTGATACGCAGTATTTT

clone size: few
D gene: TRBD2
J gene: TRBJ2-1
V gene: TRBV29-1
CDR3 protein: CSVETSGSYNEQFF
CDR3 DNA: TGCAGCGTTGAGACTAGCGGCTCCTACAATGAGCAGTTCTTC

clone size: few
D gene: TRBD2
J gene: TRBJ2-5
V gene: TRBV7-2
CDR3 protein: CASSLSAGTGQETQYF
CDR3 DNA: TGTGCCAGCAGCTTATCAGCGGGGACGGGGCAAGAGACCCAGTACTTC

clone size: .
D gene: .
J gene: TRBJ2-7
V gene: TRBV27
CDR3 protein: CASSLRAGPPYEQYF
CDR3 DNA: TGTGCCAGCAGTTTAAGAGCGGGTCCCCCCTACGAGCAGTACTTC

clone size: few
D gene: .
J gene: TRBJ1-1
V gene: TRBV5-1
CDR3 protein: CASSLQNTEAFF
CDR3 DNA: TGCGCCAGCAGCTTGCAGAACACTGAAGCTTTCTTT

clone size: .
D gene: TRBD2
J gene: TRBJ2-3
V gene: TRBV2
CDR3 protein: CATQNGGLAGVTQYF
CDR3 DNA: TGTGCCACCCAAAACGGGGGGCTAGCGGGAGTTACGCAGTATTTT

clone size: few
D gene: .
J gene: TRBJ2-3
V gene: TRBV9
CDR3 protein: CASSVEATGRGADTQYF
CDR3 DNA: TGTGCCAGCAGCGTAGAAGCGACAGGGCGGGGGGCAGATACGCAGTATTTT

clone size: few
D gene: .
J gene: TRBJ2-7
V gene: TRBV14
CDR3 protein: CASSQGNGYEQYF
CDR3 DNA: TGTGCCAGCAGCCAAGGGAACGGATACGAGCAGTACTTC

clone size: .
D gene: TRBD1
J gene: TRBJ2-5
V gene: TRBV28
CDR3 protein: CASRAQGAGQETQYF
CDR3 DNA: TGTGCCAGCAGGGCACAGGGGGCTGGCCAAGAGACCCAGTACTTC

clone size: few
D gene: .
J gene: TRBJ1-2
V gene: TRBV29-1
CDR3 protein: CSVEDRSLSNYGYTF
CDR3 DNA: TGCAGCGTTGAAGATAGGTCCCTATCTAACTATGGCTACACCTTC

clone size: .
D gene: .
J gene: TRBJ2-4
V gene: TRBV11-2
CDR3 protein: CASSQELMATAKNIQYF
CDR3 DNA: TGTGCCAGCAGCCAAGAACTCATGGCCACTGCCAAAAACATTCAGTACTTC